These 12 T cell receptor beta chains were sequenced from one sample in a study of shared clonotypes between healthy human individuals. Using immunoSEQ multiplex PCR, the repertoire was profiled, and TCRdb retains in-frame clones only, with some absent. The sample shows around 750,000 clones, 74% of them seen only once. Source material: memory CD4+ T cells sorted from blood. Indicated subset: CD45RA-negative fraction. Receptors originate from a woman under 40 in good health.

The V call is TRBV6-4, the J call TRBJ2-3; the match to TRBD2 covers 8 bases. Germline trimming cut 2 bases from V and 3 bases from J; bases unmatched to any gene: 7. The germline V gene has CDR1 MRHNA and CDR2 SNTAGT. The CDR3 totals 16 residues. In nucleotides, the CDR3 is TGTGCCAGCAGTGACCAAGCGGGAGTAGAGACAGATACGCAGTATTTT. Protein product: CASSDQAGVETDTQYF.

The V call is TRBV28, the J call TRBJ1-3; D gene ambiguous. Between the trimmed V and J ends, which lost 3 bases and 5 bases, there was a span of 8 bases. The germline V gene encodes CDR1 MDHEN and CDR2 SYDVKM. This CDR3 is 13 amino acids long. CDR3 in amino acids: CASSFGVRNTIYF. CDR3 nucleotide sequence: TGTGCCAGCAGTTTTGGGGTACGAAACACCATATATTTT. Using reference TRBV28 and TRBJ1-3 for the parts outside the CDR3, the full variable domain is DVKVTQSSRYLVKRTGEKVFLECVQDMDHENMFWYRQDPGLGLRLIYFSYDVKMKEKGDIPEGYSVSREKKERFSLILESASTNQTSMYLCASSFGVRNTIYFGEGSWLTVV.

The chain has TRBV18 and TRBJ1-2; 7 bases match TRBD1. Germline V gene sequence: CDR1 KGHSH, CDR2 LQKENI. The CDR3 is 14 residues long. The V gene end was trimmed by 2 bases and the J gene end by 5 bases; junction bases not matched to a gene: 5. The CDR3 DNA is TGTGCCAGCTCACCAATGGCAGGGGGTTATGGCTACACCTTC. Translation gives CASSPMAGGYGYTF.

V usage is TRBV18 and J usage is TRBJ1-5; TRBD1 might be the D (5 bases). CDR3 length equals 14 residues. The germline CDR1 and CDR2 sequences are KGHSH and LQKENI. V lost 4 bases and J lost 6, with 13 bases in between. The CDR3 here is CASSLGEGPQPQHF. As DNA, the CDR3 is TGTGCCAGCTCACTGGGGGAGGGCCCTCAGCCCCAGCATTTT.

The genes are TRBV11-1 and TRBJ2-7, with TRBD2 matching over 9 bases. Trimming cost V 3 bases and J 2 bases; bases outside gene matches: 2. Per the germline V gene, CDR1 is SGHAT and CDR2 is FQDESV (reference sequence). CDR3 length equals 14 residues. The CDR3 loop is CASSFLAGTYEQYF. CDR3 sequence (DNA): TGTGCCAGCAGCTTTCTAGCGGGAACCTACGAGCAGTACTTC.

CDR3 sequence (DNA): TGTGCCAGTAGTGGGGGTAGAGACAGGACCCCTGAAGCTTTCTTT. Its protein is CASSGGRDRTPEAFF. The gene calls are TRBV19 and TRBJ1-1, with D perhaps matching TRBD1 (6 bases). Germline CDR1 is LNHDA and CDR2 is SQIVND (reference sequence). V lost 5 bases, J lost 6 bases, and 19 bases lay in between. CDR3 length equals 15 residues. Combining the CDR3 with reference TRBV19 and TRBJ1-1 gives the whole variable domain DGGITQSPKYLFRKEGQNVTLSCEQNLNHDAMYWYRQDPGQGLRLIYYSQIVNDFQKGDIAEGYSVSREKKESFPLTVTSAQKNPTAFYLCASSGGRDRTPEAFFGQGTRLTVV.

This clone is a singleton in its sample. The chain employs TRBV27 and TRBJ2-3; D is undetermined. This CDR3 is built from 14 residues. The germline gives CDR1 MNHEY, CDR2 SMNVEV (reference sequence). V was cut by 2 bases and J by 2 bases, with 8 bases left in between. This CDR3 reads CASSLGQDTDTQYF. The CDR3 DNA reads as TGTGCCAGCAGTTTAGGGCAGGACACAGATACGCAGTATTTT.

The V call is TRBV9, the J call TRBJ2-1; 8 bases are shared with TRBD2. Looked up from germline, CDR1 is SGDLS and CDR2 is YYNGEE. V was clipped by 0 bases and J by 7 bases; unmatched bases: 6. This CDR3 is 15 amino acids long. The CDR3 sequence is CASSVAGLGLNEQFF. CDR3 nucleotides: TGTGCCAGCAGCGTAGCGGGACTAGGATTAAATGAGCAGTTCTTC.

This clone was observed at least ten times. The rearrangement links TRBV4-2 to TRBJ2-2, with 8 bases fitting TRBD2. Germline CDR1 LGHNA, CDR2 YNFKEQ. V lost 4 bases to trimming and J lost 4 bases; unmatched junction nucleotides: 8. The CDR3 contains 16 residues. CDR3: CASSPISGVGTGELFF. DNA of the CDR3: TGTGCCAGCAGCCCAATTAGCGGGGTCGGCACCGGGGAGCTGTTTTTT.

The CDR3 loop reads CASRGWGKSHNEQFF. The CDR3 region has the DNA TGTGCCAGCAGGGGTTGGGGGAAATCACACAATGAGCAGTTCTTC. V and J are TRBV28 and TRBJ2-1; either TRBD1 or TRBD2 may fit D (5 bases each). Trimming removed 6 bases from V and 5 bases from J, with 17 bases in between. There are 15 residues in the CDR3. Germline CDR1 is MDHEN and CDR2 is SYDVKM.

This clone has just one count. The chain is built from TRBV10-3 and TRBJ2-7; weak D call: TRBD1 (5 bases). CDR3 length: 14 residues. V was cut by 6 bases and J by 3 bases, with 15 bases left in between. The germline V gene has CDR1 ENHRY and CDR2 SYGVKD. CDR3: CAIRSSKGNYEQYF. Here the CDR3 DNA reads TGTGCCATCAGGTCAAGTAAGGGGAACTACGAGCAGTACTTC.

This clone came up a few times. The chain carries TRBV2 and TRBJ2-2; TRBD2 might be the D (6 bases). This CDR3 region has 13 residues. Germline V lookup: CDR1 SNHLY, CDR2 FYNNEI. The V and J ends lost 3 bases and 9 bases respectively, with 11 bases between them. The CDR3: CASSDWGVRELFF. The CDR3 nucleotides read TGTGCCAGCAGTGATTGGGGGGTCCGGGAGCTGTTTTTT. The whole variable domain, remainder taken from reference TRBV2 and TRBJ2-2, is EPEVTQTPSHQVTQMGQEVILRCVPISNHLYFYWYRQILGQKVEFLVSFYNNEISEKSEIFDDQFSVERPDGSNFTLKIRSTKLEDSAMYFCASSDWGVRELFFGEGSRLTVL.